The source of this T cell receptor (beta chain) is a study of cytomegalovirus exposure and HLA in healthy donors. Study in general: The platform used for the approximately 120 validation repertoires matched that of the 666 first-cohort repertoires, a later analysis reported. Study-level points and caveats: The authors confirmed in vitro that three CMV-associated chains were specific for CMV antigens. Many donors shared some public TCRs, even though most TCR sequences were rare. It was fewer than 200 TCR beta chains that were listed as cytomegalovirus-associated.

The count of this clone is one. Its antigen is unknown. V was clipped by 4 bases and J by 7 bases, with 25 bases between them. CDR3 length: 17 residues. CDR1 and CDR2 from the germline V gene are SGHAT and FQNNGV. The method was immunoSEQ multiplex PCR; TCRdb's version includes in-frame clones alone and lacks a portion of them. The data show about 130,000 clones, with 90% to 97% seen just once and 1.7% held by the top ten. The receptor comes from a man aged 18 to 35 in good health and CMV-seronegative. V usage is TRBV11-2 and J usage is TRBJ1-1, with D unclear. The sequencing input was PBMCs. DNA of the CDR3: TGTGCCAGCAGCTCCACAACAAGGGCGGAGGATATGCTTGAAGCTTTCTTT. It codes for CASSSTTRAEDMLEAFF.